The TCR beta chain under discussion was sequenced for a study of CD8 T cells in ankylosing spondylitis. Study-level findings and limits: Clones linked to disease were reported to show significant enrichment in matched ankylosing spondylitis synovial fluid. Disease-linked clones proved CD8+ and comparatively uncommon in peripheral blood. A TCR beta motif of several highly homologous variants seemed to mark ankylosing spondylitis blood.

This clonotype was picked up many times. The target antigen is unknown. Molecular-barcoded quantitative 5'-RACE produced these TCR beta libraries. TCRdb redid the calling of the 5' RACE reads with MiXCR, one entry per CDR3 protein. The sample carries fewer than 400,000 distinct CDR3 sequences, 20% to 25% recorded once. Trimming stripped 3 bases from V and 3 bases from J, with 8 bases between. The CDR3 is 13 residues long. Sequencing was done on a sample of blood, either unsorted or a sorted T cell fraction (not recorded which). The genes are TRBV12-3 or TRBV12-4 and TRBJ2-5; TRBD1 might be the D (5 bases). This TCR came from a male donor with ankylosing spondylitis. The CDR3 sequence: CASSLSREETQYF. The CDR3 coding sequence is TGTGCCAGCAGTTTGTCCAGGGAAGAGACCCAGTACTTC.